This TCR beta chain is drawn from a study of early T cells in non-severe SARS-CoV-2 infection (dated by TCRdb to about 2021). As for the study more broadly: TCR sequencing used bulk RNA from unsorted whole blood, so alpha and beta chains could not be paired. Overall results and qualifications from the work: VDJdb matching was skewed toward anti-spike CD8 responses, so virus-specific expansions were likely underestimated and private and CD4 specificities were missed.

Library creation used 5' RACE. Instrument on record: NextSeq 500. The TCR library protocol attached unique molecular identifiers to individual cDNA molecules to correct for sequencing error and PCR bias. Sequencing covered both TCR alpha and beta chains, and within each sample the abundances of alpha and beta sequences were tightly co-correlated. Processing in the source paper ran as follows. Decombinator V4 was used to annotate TCR sequences for V gene, J gene and CDR3. TCRs were defined as expanded if a significant change between any two time points was detected under a Poisson model with p below 0.0001. Abundances of TCRs were expressed as counts per million after normalisation to the total number of TCRs sequenced in each sample. TRAV1-2 paired with TRAJ12, TRAJ20 or TRAJ33 defined MAIT TCRs, while TRAV10 paired with TRAJ18 defined iNKT TCRs. VDJdb, accessed 1 November 2021, was searched for CMV, EBV and SARS-CoV-2 annotated TCRs, excluding TCRs annotated for multiple antigens. The public reads were quality trimmed at Q25 with fastp and then assembled into clones with MiXCR by TCRdb, keeping productive beta chains. Duplicate CDR3 protein sequences are folded into a single record with the most common DNA and genes. It is TCRdb's table, rather than the study itself, that gives the V and J calls and clone size. The sample table records 90,000 to 130,000 distinct CDR3 sequences; around 12% of these occur just once. The top ten constitute 3.5% to 4% of the sample.

Clipping removes 2 bases from V and 2 bases from J, with 3 as the unmatched junction base count. The germline V gene specifies KGHSH as CDR1 and LQKENI as CDR2. The CDR3 sequence holds 14 residues, the cysteine and phenylalanine included. This entry keeps only the CDR3 DNA: 42 bases, framed from base 1. In regard to this clonotype: The antigen it recognizes is unknown. Nothing much larger sits one base from this clone, and base qualities are not available.

A case-control design nested within a healthcare worker cohort in London, UK, was used, with weekly nasopharyngeal swab PCR tests and blood sampling performed. Healthcare workers were recruited during the week of the UK lockdown, between 23 and 31 March 2020, and followed weekly for up to 16 weeks. The receptor chain draws on TRBV18 and TRBJ2-7; a stretch of 7 junction bases matches TRBD1. This clonotype was sampled from an adult who was a healthcare worker with PCR-confirmed SARS-CoV-2 infection or an uninfected control (not recorded which). This specimen was whole blood, taken at baseline. The CDR3 protein is CASSPSTGAYEQYF. The base sequence is TGTGCCAGCTCACCAAGTACAGGGGCCTACGAGCAGTACTTC.